These 30 T cell receptor beta chains were all obtained from the same sample, sequenced in a study of blood T cell repertoires in COVID-19 (dated by TCRdb to 2019 to 2021). Library preparation employed the immunoSEQ multiplex PCR assay. Entries here come from immuneACCESS through TCRdb and include only in-frame sequences with V and J called. Some clones fail to appear in such tables; in the studies checked, an unresolved V gene covers under half of the shortfall, and the cause of the remainder is unknown. This sample holds approximately 300,000 clones; about 89% were observed only once. About 6% of the sample is taken by the ten largest. Sequencing was performed on peripheral blood. These TCRs come from a man aged 18-30 years who had recovered from COVID-19.

This clone was recorded only once. The chain links TRBV7-6 to TRBJ1-2; perhaps TRBD1 as D (6 bases). The CDR3 runs to 16 residues. V lost 5 bases and J 4 bases, leaving 20 bases between the germline ends. Germline V gives CDR1 SGHVS, CDR2 FNYEAQ. This CDR3 reads CASSPSTAGTIYGYTF. The CDR3 DNA is TGTGCCAGCAGCCCATCCACCGCCGGGACAATCTATGGCTACACCTTC.

This chain links TRBV2 with TRBJ2-5, with 8 bases lining up with TRBD1. Losses at the gene ends were 6 bases for V and 5 bases for J; bases not matched to a gene: 11. The CDR3 consists of 15 residues. Germline CDR1 SNHLY, CDR2 FYNNEI. The CDR3 spells CASRLKTGAYETQYF. The CDR3 bases are TGTGCCAGCAGGTTAAAGACAGGGGCATACGAGACCCAGTACTTC.

The chain uses TRBV18 and TRBJ2-7, with 8 positions matching TRBD2. V shed 4 bases, J shed 6 bases, and the junction held 11 bases outside the gene matches. The length of the CDR3 is 15 residues. From germline, CDR1 is KGHSH and CDR2 LQKENI. CDR3 region: CASSLGGTRSSEQYF. CDR3 DNA: TGTGCCAGCTCACTAGGGGGGACTAGGTCGAGCGAGCAGTACTTC.

The chain carries TRBV29-1 and TRBJ1-3; D is unclear. CDR1 and CDR2 (germline): SQVTM, ANQGSEA. Trimming removed 6 bases at V and 0 bases at J, with 12 bases between. CDR3 length equals 14 residues. This chain's CDR3 is CSVRVTNSGNTIYF. The CDR3 bases are TGCAGCGTACGGGTAACCAACTCTGGAAACACCATATATTTT.

The CDR3 loop reads CASLPDSFGEQFF. The CDR3 DNA sequence: TGTGCCAGTCTCCCCGACAGTTTCGGTGAGCAGTTCTTC. The chain is built from TRBV7-9 and TRBJ2-1, with a weak D call TRBD1 (5 bases). Germline CDR1 reads SEHNR; CDR2 reads FQNEAQ (reference sequence). The CDR3 runs to 13 residues. V dropped 9 bases and J dropped 9 bases, with 18 bases sitting between them.

This chain links TRBV7-9 with TRBJ2-1; 11 positions match TRBD2. V lost 3 bases and J lost 5; bases outside the gene matches: 6. CDR1 and CDR2 from the germline V gene are SEHNR and FQNEAQ (reference sequence). The CDR3 length is 16 residues. The CDR3 is CASSFPTSGADNEQFF. The CDR3 coding sequence is TGTGCCAGCAGCTTTCCGACTAGCGGGGCTGACAATGAGCAGTTCTTC.

V usage is TRBV2 and J usage is TRBJ1-2; 11 bases map to TRBD1. Germline values: CDR1 SNHLY, CDR2 FYNNEI. V lost 8 bases to trimming and J lost 9 bases; unmatched junction nucleotides: 5. This CDR3 spans 12 amino acids. CDR3 sequence reads: CASYGTGGSYTF. CDR3 in DNA: TGTGCCAGCTACGGGACAGGGGGTAGCTACACCTTC.

The chain couples TRBV6-2 or TRBV6-3 to TRBJ1-3; D gene uncertain. The CDR3 loop spans 14 amino acids. Germline V gene data show CDR1 as MNHEY and CDR2 as SVGEGT. V was trimmed by 2 bases and J by 2 bases, leaving 7 bases between them. The CDR3 spells CASSYTGAGNTIYF. The CDR3 DNA reads TGTGCCAGCAGTTACACGGGAGCTGGAAACACCATATATTTT.

The CDR3 DNA follows: TGTGCCAGCAGTTACTCGAGTAGCGGGGGGGCCACAGATACGCAGTATTTT. Translating gives CASSYSSSGGATDTQYF. The V and J genes are TRBV6-2 or TRBV6-3 and TRBJ2-3, with 11 positions matching TRBD2. The V gene's germline CDR1 is MNHEY and CDR2 SVGEGT. With V trimmed by 0 bases and J by 2 bases, 4 bases remained unmatched. CDR3 size: 17 residues.

The rearrangement joins TRBV5-1 to TRBJ2-5; tentative D call: TRBD2 (5 bases). V lost 1 base to trimming and J lost 3 bases, with 10 bases between them. The CDR3 sequence is 14 residues long. The germline V gene encodes CDR1 SGHRS and CDR2 YFSETQ. The CDR3 reads CASSLLPAEETQYF. The CDR3 bases are TGCGCCAGCAGCTTGTTACCAGCGGAAGAGACCCAGTACTTC.

The genes are TRBV20-1 and TRBJ1-1; D is possibly TRBD1 (5 bases). CDR1 and CDR2 from the germline V gene are DFQATT and SNEGSKA (reference sequence). Deletions cut 3 bases from V and 8 bases from J, with 13 bases between. CDR3 length: 12 residues. The CDR3 protein is CSASWTGLEAFF. The CDR3 DNA is TGCAGTGCTAGTTGGACGGGACTCGAAGCTTTCTTT.

The chain combines TRBV24-1 with TRBJ2-1, with D possibly being TRBD2 (6 bases). Germline V CDR1 and CDR2: KGHDR, SFDVKD. The CDR3 loop spans 12 amino acids. V shed 3 bases and J shed 7 bases, with 6 bases lying between them. This chain's CDR3 is CATSDGTNEQFF. CDR3 in DNA: TGTGCCACCAGTGATGGGACTAATGAGCAGTTCTTC.

A few counts support this clone. The V gene is TRBV30, the J gene TRBJ2-3; D is undetermined. V was pared by 2 bases and J by 5 bases, with 8 bases between. The CDR3 extends over 12 amino acids. CDR1 and CDR2 (germline): GTSNPN, SVGIG (reference sequence). This CDR3 is CAWSFNRDTQYF. CDR3 bases: TGTGCCTGGAGTTTTAACAGAGATACGCAGTATTTT. The full variable domain, in which reference TRBV30 and TRBJ2-3 provide the parts outside the CDR3, is SQTIHQWPATLVQPVGSPLSLECTVEGTSNPNLYWYRQAAGRGLQLLFYSVGIGQISSEVPQNLSASRPQDRQFILSSKKLLLSDSGFYLCAWSFNRDTQYFGPGTRLTVL.

The gene calls are TRBV12-3 or TRBV12-4 and TRBJ2-1, with D possibly TRBD2 on 5 matching bases. The CDR3 contains 13 residues. Trimming shortened V by 5 bases and J by 9 bases, and 14 bases separated the two germline ends. CDR3 amino acids: CASSISDSFEQFF. The CDR3 DNA reads TGTGCCAGCAGTATATCGGACTCGTTTGAGCAGTTCTTC.

This clone has only one observation. V and J are TRBV5-5 and TRBJ1-5; D not certain. From germline, CDR1 is SGHKS and CDR2 YYEKEE (reference sequence). This CDR3 region has 15 residues. Trimming pared 0 bases from V and 4 bases from J, leaving 11 bases between. CDR3 sequence reads: CASSLVGSENQPQHF. The CDR3 DNA is TGTGCCAGCAGCTTGGTGGGCTCAGAAAATCAGCCCCAGCATTTT. Combining the CDR3 with reference TRBV5-5 and TRBJ1-5 gives the whole variable domain DAGVTQSPTHLIKTRGQQVTLRCSPISGHKSVSWYQQVLGQGPQFIFQYYEKEERGRGNFPDRFSARQFPNYSSELNVNALLLGDSALYLCASSLVGSENQPQHFGDGTRLSIL.

This chain links TRBV18 with TRBJ2-7; 7 bases map to TRBD2. V was clipped by 6 bases and J by 4 bases; unmatched bases: 9. This CDR3 comprises 14 residues. CDR1 is KGHSH, CDR2 LQKENI, per germline. The CDR3 spells CASSREGGGYEQYF. The CDR3 DNA reads as TGTGCCAGCTCGAGGGAAGGCGGGGGTTACGAGCAGTACTTC.

The chain links TRBV27 to TRBJ1-1, with TRBD1 matching over 8 bases. CDR3 length equals 11 residues. V trimming: 7 bases; J trimming: 11 bases; junction bases outside the gene matches: 6. Per the germline V gene, CDR1 is MNHEY and CDR2 is SMNVEV (reference sequence). CDR3 protein: CASTKGQEAFF. In nucleotides, the CDR3 is TGTGCCAGCACTAAGGGACAGGAGGCTTTCTTT.

The chain links TRBV29-1 to TRBJ2-3, with D perhaps TRBD2 (5 bases). This CDR3 comprises 14 residues. Germline CDR1 reads SQVTM; CDR2 reads ANQGSEA. V lost 3 bases and J 0 bases, leaving 10 bases between the germline ends. The CDR3 loop reads CSVDFGISTDTQYF. The CDR3 bases are TGCAGCGTTGACTTCGGGATTAGCACAGATACGCAGTATTTT.

The V and J genes are TRBV27 and TRBJ2-1; maybe TRBD1 (7 bases). CDR1 and CDR2 (germline): MNHEY, SMNVEV (reference sequence). The CDR3 contains 18 residues. The germline V and J ends were trimmed by 6 bases and 0 bases, with 21 bases remaining between them. The CDR3 coding sequence is TGTGCCAGCAGCCCAGGGGGGCAGGGCCTGAGCTCCTACAATGAGCAGTTCTTC. Translating gives CASSPGGQGLSSYNEQFF.

This clone turned up a few times. The chain employs TRBV5-1 and TRBJ1-2; 10 bases are shared with TRBD1. CDR3 length: 17 residues. Per the germline V gene, CDR1 is SGHRS and CDR2 is YFSETQ. Trimming cost V 4 bases and J 7 bases; bases outside gene matches: 16. The DNA of the CDR3 is TGCGCCAGCAGCCCGCAGACAGGGGGCGCCACGCGGGGTGGCTACACCTTC. It is translated as CASSPQTGGATRGGYTF.

A single count supports this clone. The chain joins TRBV6-1 to TRBJ2-7; D gene uncertain. V was clipped by 2 bases and J by 3 bases, with 2 bases between them. This CDR3 is built from 11 residues. The germline gives CDR1 MNHNS, CDR2 SASEGT. For the CDR3, the DNA is TGTGCCAGCAGTGAACTCTACGAGCAGTACTTC. Its translation: CASSELYEQYF.

In regard to this clone: A junction end diverges from the germline sequence, so it may reflect a read error. CDR3 in amino acids: CSAAGASSAGF. The CDR3, as DNA: TGCAGTGCCGCGGGAGCATCGAGTGCTGGTTTT. The V call is TRBV20-1, the J call TRBJ2-3; the match to TRBD2 covers 7 bases. The CDR3 is made up of 11 amino acids. Germline V gene sequence: CDR1 DFQATT, CDR2 SNEGSKA (reference sequence).

The chain joins TRBV19 to TRBJ1-5, with 10 bases aligning to TRBD1. The CDR3 length is 18 residues. Germline trimming cut 10 bases from V and 1 base from J; bases unmatched to any gene: 16. Germline V gene sequence: CDR1 LNHDA, CDR2 SQIVND (reference sequence). CDR3 in amino acids: CATSGGGQGLWSNQPQHF. For the CDR3, the DNA is TGTGCCACCTCAGGGGGGGGACAGGGGTTATGGAGCAATCAGCCCCAGCATTTT. Full variable domain (rest looked up from reference TRBV19 and TRBJ1-5): DGGITQSPKYLFRKEGQNVTLSCEQNLNHDAMYWYRQDPGQGLRLIYYSQIVNDFQKGDIAEGYSVSREKKESFPLTVTSAQKNPTAFYLCATSGGGQGLWSNQPQHFGDGTRLSIL.

This rearrangement joins TRBV4-1 to TRBJ1-1; no reliable D call. There are 16 residues in the CDR3. CDR1 and CDR2 from the germline V gene are MGHRA and YSYEKL. V lost 0 bases, J lost 3 bases, and 14 bases lay in between. CDR3 sequence: CASSQDGRTRYTEAFF. CDR3 sequence (DNA): TGCGCCAGCAGCCAAGATGGGCGCACCCGCTACACTGAAGCTTTCTTT.

The V and J genes are TRBV6-5 and TRBJ1-2; TRBD1 matches at 11 bases. CDR1 and CDR2 from the germline V gene are MNHEY and SVGAGI. CDR3 length: 14 amino acids. V was pared by 5 bases and J by 3 bases, with 2 bases of the junction left unmatched. The CDR3 loop reads CASSTGQGDYGYTF. DNA of the CDR3: TGTGCCAGCAGTACGGGACAGGGGGACTATGGCTACACCTTC.

The V gene is TRBV7-3, the J gene TRBJ1-2, with TRBD1 as a possible D gene (6 bases). This CDR3 is 13 amino acids long. Germline V gene lookup returns CDR1 SGHTA and CDR2 FQGTGA. Deletions cut 2 bases from V and 4 bases from J, with 8 bases between. DNA for the CDR3: TGTGCCAGCAGCTTAGGACAGTCCTATGGCTACACCTTC. Residues: CASSLGQSYGYTF.

This chain links TRBV7-3 with TRBJ2-1; D unresolved. In germline, CDR1 is SGHTA, CDR2 FQGTGA. The V and J ends lost 4 bases and 5 bases respectively, with 15 bases between them. The CDR3 extends over 15 amino acids. CDR3 sequence: CASSSLAKADNEQFF. The CDR3 DNA follows: TGTGCCAGCAGCTCCTTAGCTAAAGCTGACAATGAGCAGTTCTTC.

The CDR3 is CARGGGAGTEAFF. The CDR3 nucleotides read TGCGCCCGGGGCGGGGGGGCGGGCACTGAAGCTTTCTTT. V and J are TRBV5-1 and TRBJ1-1; possibly TRBD1 for D (6 bases). The V end lost 10 bases, the J end lost 4 bases, and 17 bases lay between the germline ends. The CDR3 is made up of 13 amino acids. The germline V gene encodes CDR1 SGHRS and CDR2 YFSETQ.

The rearrangement links TRBV6-5 to TRBJ2-2; 9 positions agree with TRBD1. Germline V lookup: CDR1 MNHEY, CDR2 SVGAGI. This CDR3 has 13 residues. Trimming at V came to 6 bases and at J to 10 bases, leaving 6 bases not matched to a gene. The CDR3 is CASRNTGGKELFF. The CDR3 region has the DNA TGTGCCAGCAGAAACACAGGGGGCAAGGAGCTGTTTTTT.

The rearrangement joins TRBV24-1 to TRBJ1-4; TRBD1 matches 9 bases. The germline gives CDR1 KGHDR, CDR2 SFDVKD. CDR3 length: 19 residues. V shed 4 bases, J shed 8 bases, and the junction held 19 bases outside the gene matches. CDR3 nucleotide sequence: TGTGCCACCAGTGAAGTGGGTGGACAGGGGAGGGGGTATGAGGAAAAACTGTTTTTT. Translating gives CATSEVGGQGRGYEEKLFF.